A selection of T cell receptor beta chains follows, all from one sample in a study of T-cell reconstitution after alpha-beta-depleted transplantation in children. TCRdb recomputed calls from the PCR reads with MiXCR, one row per CDR3 protein. This table holds some 400,000 distinct CDR3 sequences, roughly 20% found once. Material: PBMCs from the stem cell graft donor, obtained from the stem cell graft. The receptors were sampled from a human donor who donated a stem cell graft to a child with acute myeloid leukemia. Each CDR3 is given with its conserved first and last residue. D genes are given only for firm matches. Clone sizes are given selectively: once, few, many, or a class where the clone is expanded.

d_gene	j_gene	abundance	v_gene	CDR3aa	CDR3nt
.	TRBJ1-2	.	TRBV2	CASSEVDTYGYTF	TGTGCCAGCAGTGAGGTCGACACCTATGGCTACACCTTC
.	TRBJ2-3	many	TRBV4-2	CASSLARASTDTQYF	TGTGCCAGCAGCCTAGCGAGGGCCAGCACAGATACGCAGTATTTT
.	TRBJ2-1	few	TRBV12-3/TRBV12-4	CASSSRPVISYNEQFF	TGTGCCAGCAGTTCGCGTCCGGTTATCTCCTACAATGAGCAGTTCTTC
TRBD2	TRBJ2-1	few	TRBV24-1	CATDSGSFFGEQFF	TGTGCCACCGACAGCGGGAGTTTTTTCGGTGAGCAGTTCTTC
TRBD2	TRBJ2-7	.	TRBV7-2	CASSLSGSLPYEQYF	TGTGCCAGCAGCTTGAGCGGGAGTCTCCCCTACGAGCAGTACTTC
TRBD2	TRBJ2-7	few	TRBV7-2	CASSLEGGRAVYEQYF	TGTGCCAGCAGCCTAGAGGGCGGGAGGGCTGTCTACGAGCAGTACTTC
TRBD1	TRBJ2-5	many	TRBV20-1	CSARGQSETQYF	TGCAGTGCTAGGGGACAGTCAGAGACCCAGTACTTC
.	TRBJ2-7	.	TRBV25-1	CASSGMSHEQYF	TGTGCCAGCAGTGGGATGAGCCACGAGCAGTACTTC
.	TRBJ1-1	many	TRBV12-3/TRBV12-4	CASSLRVDPEAFF	TGTGCCAGCAGTTTAAGGGTGGACCCCGAAGCTTTCTTT
.	TRBJ1-2	.	TRBV5-6	CASSLEETGRYGYTF	TGTGCCAGCAGCTTGGAGGAAACAGGGCGGTATGGCTACACCTTC
.	TRBJ2-3	few	TRBV4-3	CASSHGAVTDTQYF	TGCGCCAGCAGCCATGGCGCGGTCACAGATACGCAGTATTTT
.	TRBJ1-1	.	TRBV12-3/TRBV12-4	CASSLKGGHKAGTEAFF	TGTGCCAGCAGTTTAAAGGGGGGGCACAAAGCGGGCACTGAAGCTTTCTTT
TRBD1	TRBJ2-7	few	TRBV4-3	CASSPGTGRGEQYF	TGCGCCAGCAGCCCGGGGACAGGGAGAGGGGAGCAGTACTTC
.	TRBJ1-4	many	TRBV20-1	CSARNRANEKLFF	TGCAGTGCTAGGAACAGGGCTAATGAAAAACTGTTTTTT
.	TRBJ2-2	.	TRBV25-1	CASSDSKRENTGELFF	TGTGCCAGCAGTGATTCCAAGAGAGAGAACACCGGGGAGCTGTTTTTT
TRBD1	TRBJ1-5	few	TRBV29-1	CSAGEDRGIQPQHF	TGCAGCGCCGGGGAGGACAGGGGGATTCAGCCCCAGCATTTT
.	TRBJ2-7	many	TRBV12-3/TRBV12-4	CASSSSGTYEQYF	TGTGCCAGCAGCTCAAGCGGAACCTACGAGCAGTACTTC
TRBD1	TRBJ1-3	few	TRBV12-3/TRBV12-4	CASSFRQGVKSGNTIYF	TGTGCCAGCAGTTTTCGACAGGGGGTGAAGTCTGGAAACACCATATATTTT
TRBD1	TRBJ2-7	.	TRBV6-5	CASSYGQGAWEQYF	TGTGCCAGCAGTTACGGCCAGGGGGCTTGGGAGCAGTACTTC
.	TRBJ2-7	many	TRBV12-3/TRBV12-4	CASSQGEYEQYF	TGTGCCAGCAGTCAAGGGGAGTACGAGCAGTACTTC
TRBD2	TRBJ2-7	few	TRBV28	CASSGLAGNNYEQYF	TGTGCCAGCAGTGGACTAGCCGGAAATAACTACGAGCAGTACTTC
TRBD1	TRBJ2-3	many	TRBV12-3/TRBV12-4	CASSPGQEFTDTQYF	TGTGCCAGCAGCCCCGGACAGGAATTCACAGATACGCAGTATTTT
.	TRBJ2-1	.	TRBV12-3/TRBV12-4	CASSAYMYNEQFF	TGTGCCAGCAGTGCCTATATGTACAATGAGCAGTTCTTC
TRBD1	TRBJ2-7	.	TRBV30	CAWGTGTYEQYF	TGTGCCTGGGGGACAGGGACCTACGAGCAGTACTTC
TRBD1	TRBJ2-7	.	TRBV5-1	CASSLGDRESEQYF	TGCGCCAGCAGCTTGGGGGACAGGGAAAGCGAGCAGTACTTC
TRBD2	TRBJ2-3	.	TRBV7-2	CASSFREGSTDTQYF	TGTGCCAGCAGCTTCCGGGAGGGAAGCACAGATACGCAGTATTTT
.	TRBJ2-7	few	TRBV29-1	CSVGTAIEQYF	TGCAGCGTTGGGACCGCGATTGAGCAGTACTTC
.	TRBJ2-7	few	TRBV7-2	CASSARGRVGEQYF	TGTGCCAGCAGCGCACGGGGCAGGGTGGGGGAGCAGTACTTC
TRBD2	TRBJ2-2	.	TRBV28	CASTTSGSIGELFF	TGTGCCAGTACGACTAGCGGGAGTATCGGGGAGCTGTTTTTT
TRBD2	TRBJ2-3	.	TRBV3-1	CASSQDGGLAGGPGTDTQYF	TGTGCCAGCAGCCAAGATGGAGGACTAGCGGGAGGGCCGGGCACAGATACGCAGTATTTT
.	TRBJ2-1	few	TRBV25-1	CASRRPGSYNEQFF	TGTGCCAGCAGAAGGCCCGGCTCCTACAATGAGCAGTTCTTC
TRBD2	TRBJ2-1	few	TRBV6-5	CASSYKGGPGNEQFF	TGTGCCAGCAGTTACAAGGGAGGGCCGGGGAATGAGCAGTTCTTC
.	TRBJ2-5	.	TRBV4-2	CASSQVAGSSQETQYF	TGTGCCAGCAGCCAAGTGGCGGGGTCCTCTCAAGAGACCCAGTACTTC
.	TRBJ2-3	.	TRBV5-5	CASSPGASGSTDTQYF	TGTGCCAGCAGCCCAGGGGCTAGCGGAAGCACAGATACGCAGTATTTT
.	TRBJ2-1	.	TRBV12-3/TRBV12-4	CASTRDYNEQFF	TGTGCCAGCACCCGCGACTACAATGAGCAGTTCTTC
.	TRBJ1-2	many	TRBV27	CASSFSSAMHGYTF	TGTGCCAGCAGTTTTTCAAGCGCGATGCATGGCTACACCTTC
TRBD1	TRBJ2-7	.	TRBV20-1	CSARGQGAKSSIIHEQYF	TGCAGTGCTAGAGGTCAGGGGGCTAAGTCCAGCATCATACACGAGCAGTACTTC
TRBD2	TRBJ2-4	.	TRBV28	CASSIRSSTFGGDIQYF	TGTGCCAGCAGTATAAGGTCGAGCACTTTCGGGGGGGACATTCAGTACTTC
.	TRBJ1-1	many	TRBV12-3/TRBV12-4	CASSLGPGSTEAFF	TGTGCCAGCAGTCTCGGCCCGGGGAGCACTGAAGCTTTCTTT
TRBD1	TRBJ1-5	.	TRBV20-1	CSAREGQGAPDQPQHF	TGCAGTGCTAGAGAGGGACAGGGGGCGCCGGATCAGCCCCAGCATTTT
.	TRBJ2-3	.	TRBV5-1	CASSPRVAPDTQYF	TGCGCCAGCAGCCCACGGGTAGCGCCCGATACGCAGTATTTT
.	TRBJ2-4	.	TRBV12-3/TRBV12-4	CASSLGGFGDLAKNIQYF	TGTGCCAGCAGTTTAGGGGGTTTTGGAGATCTAGCCAAAAACATTCAGTACTTC
TRBD1	TRBJ2-1	few	TRBV29-1	CSVITGTGGDEQFF	TGCAGCGTTATCACGGGGACAGGGGGCGATGAGCAGTTCTTC
.	TRBJ2-1	few	TRBV4-2	CASSEGPSHNEQFF	TGTGCCAGCAGCGAGGGACCCAGTCACAATGAGCAGTTCTTC
.	TRBJ1-1	many	TRBV20-1	CSAYRTGGSEAFF	TGCAGTGCCTATCGGACCGGGGGCTCTGAAGCTTTCTTT
.	TRBJ2-1	.	TRBV6-6	CASSNPNNEQFF	TGTGCCAGCAGTAACCCTAACAATGAGCAGTTCTTC
.	TRBJ1-4	.	TRBV12-3/TRBV12-4	CASSTYGGASANEKLFF	TGTGCCAGCAGTACCTACGGGGGGGCGTCGGCTAATGAAAAACTGTTTTTT